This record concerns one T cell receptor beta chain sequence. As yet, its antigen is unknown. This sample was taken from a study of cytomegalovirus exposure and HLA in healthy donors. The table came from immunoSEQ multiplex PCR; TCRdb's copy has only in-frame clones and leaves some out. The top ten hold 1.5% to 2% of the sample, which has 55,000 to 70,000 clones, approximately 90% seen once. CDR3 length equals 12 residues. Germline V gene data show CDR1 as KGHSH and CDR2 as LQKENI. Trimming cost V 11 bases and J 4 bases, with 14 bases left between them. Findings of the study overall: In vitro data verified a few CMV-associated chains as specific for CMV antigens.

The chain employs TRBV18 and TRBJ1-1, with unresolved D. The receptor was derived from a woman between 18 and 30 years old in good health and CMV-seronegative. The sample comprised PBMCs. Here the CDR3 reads CASEGIGTEAFF. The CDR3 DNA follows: TGTGCCTCCGAGGGTATTGGCACTGAAGCTTTCTTT.